The rows below give T cell receptor beta chains drawn from one sample of a study of cytomegalovirus exposure and HLA in healthy donors. The assay was immunoSEQ multiplex PCR, and TCRdb's table has in-frame clones only and misses some. The repertoire consists of 150,000 to 200,000 clones, with 86% occurring once and the leading ten covering approximately 5%. Material: PBMCs. The receptors shown here come from a woman aged 30 to 39 in good health and CMV-seronegative. Both conserved end residues are part of each CDR3. The order of the fields is V gene, clone size, D gene, J gene, CDR3 DNA, CDR3 protein. The D gene is left open where the match is weak. The listing skips clone size in some rows; elsewhere it reads once, few, many or a size class.

TRBV19,few,TRBD1,TRBJ1-2,TGTGCCAGTGGAGGGACAGCAATCCTTCGAGATGGCTACACCTTC,CASGGTAILRDGYTF
TRBV6-1,NA,NA,TRBJ2-7,TGTGCCAGCAGTGGGGGGGACGTCCTCTCCTACGAGCAGTACTTC,CASSGGDVLSYEQYF
TRBV7-3,NA,TRBD2,TRBJ2-1,TGTGCCAGCAGCATTAGCGGGATCTTTCACAATGAGCAGTTCTTC,CASSISGIFHNEQFF
TRBV11-2,NA,NA,TRBJ2-3,TGTGCCAGCAGCTTACGCCCGGGAGCAGATACGCAGTATTTT,CASSLRPGADTQYF
TRBV27,NA,TRBD1,TRBJ2-1,TGTGCCAGCAGTTCGAGGGACAGAAATGAGCAGTTCTTC,CASSSRDRNEQFF
TRBV11-3,NA,NA,TRBJ2-3,TGTGCCAGCAGCTTAGATGGATCAACGCAGTATTTT,CASSLDGSTQYF
TRBV7-3,NA,NA,TRBJ2-7,TGTGCCAGCCCACTTACAGGGGTGCGGGAGTACTACGAGCAGTACTTC,CASPLTGVREYYEQYF
TRBV7-6,NA,TRBD1,TRBJ1-2,TGTGCCAGCAGCTACAGACAGGGCGCTAACTATGGCTACACCTTC,CASSYRQGANYGYTF
TRBV11-3,NA,NA,TRBJ2-1,TGTGCCAGCAGCTTGGACGGGGACGCTCGCAATGAGCAGTTCTTC,CASSLDGDARNEQFF
TRBV2,NA,TRBD1,TRBJ1-2,TGTGCCACAGGACAGGGTCATCACACCTTC,CATGQGHHTF
TRBV7-8,few,NA,TRBJ2-7,TGTGCCAGCAGCTTTTCGTCAGGGGTTCACGAGCAGTACTTC,CASSFSSGVHEQYF
TRBV7-2,NA,TRBD1,TRBJ1-2,TGTGCCAGCAGCCCGGGACAGGCACCGGAGTACACCTTC,CASSPGQAPEYTF
TRBV6-6,NA,NA,TRBJ1-5,TGTGCCAGCAGGCCTCGGGGTCATAGCAATCAGCCCCAGCATTTT,CASRPRGHSNQPQHF
TRBV6-6,NA,NA,TRBJ1-6,TGTGCCAGCAGTTCCGGGACGCGGAATTCACCCCTCCACTTT,CASSSGTRNSPLHF
TRBV28,NA,NA,TRBJ2-1,TGTGCCAGCAGTTTGGTCAGGGAGTACAATGAGCAGTTCTTC,CASSLVREYNEQFF
TRBV28,NA,NA,TRBJ1-2,TGTGCCAGCAGTTTGGGGCCCCAGTACGGCTACACCTTC,CASSLGPQYGYTF
TRBV4-2,NA,NA,TRBJ2-2,TGTGCCAGCAGCCAAGGCCGCAACACCGGGGAGCTGTTTTTT,CASSQGRNTGELFF
TRBV19,NA,TRBD2,TRBJ2-1,TGTGCCAGTAGTATCGGCGGGAGGGCCAACAATGAGCAGTTCTTC,CASSIGGRANNEQFF
TRBV7-9,NA,TRBD1,TRBJ1-1,TGTGCCAGCAGCTCATCAGGGGGCGTAGGAACTGAAGCTTTCTTT,CASSSSGGVGTEAFF
TRBV27,NA,TRBD2,TRBJ2-1,TGTGCCAGCAGTTTAGGGCTAGCGGGCGAAGGACAGTTCTTC,CASSLGLAGEGQFF
TRBV18,NA,TRBD1,TRBJ1-1,TGTGCCAGCTCACCGTACAGGGGAAGTGGTGCTTTCTTT,CASSPYRGSGAFF
TRBV18,many,NA,TRBJ1-5,TGTGCCAGCTCACCGGACGGGACACCCGGGGGGCCCCAGCATTTT,CASSPDGTPGGPQHF
TRBV7-9,NA,NA,TRBJ1-4,TGTGCCAGCAGTCCTGACAGGTCCGATGAAAAACTGTTTTTT,CASSPDRSDEKLFF
TRBV9,few,NA,TRBJ2-1,TGTGCCAGCAGCGGGGGTTTAGGGGGCTCCTACAATGAGCAGTTCTTC,CASSGGLGGSYNEQFF
TRBV9,NA,NA,TRBJ1-2,TGTGCCAGCAGCGTAGATCACAGCCTTAACTATGGCTACACCTTC,CASSVDHSLNYGYTF
TRBV6-1,NA,NA,TRBJ2-7,TGTGCCAGCAGTGAAGGTGGCAGGGCCTACGAGCAGTACTTC,CASSEGGRAYEQYF